This TCR beta chain was sequenced for a study of graft-versus-host responses after intestinal transplantation. CDR3 length: 14 residues. V lost 6 bases to trimming and J lost 3 bases; unmatched junction nucleotides: 7. Germline lookup yields CDR1 MNHEY and CDR2 SVGAGI. Assay used: immunoSEQ multiplex PCR; TCRdb lists only in-frame clones, some missing. Among roughly 97,000 clones listed, 75% to 95% were seen once. The genes are TRBV6-5 and TRBJ1-2; 7 nucleotides agree with TRBD1. The sample here was PBMCs, taken about 440 days after intestinal transplant. The source is a human patient who received an intestinal transplant, so some T cells may come from the graft donor. Here the CDR3 reads CASRQTGMDYGYTF. The CDR3 coding sequence is TGTGCCAGCAGACAGACAGGGATGGACTATGGCTACACCTTC.